These 24 T cell receptor beta chains came from one sample sequenced in a study of breast tumors, draining lymph nodes, adjacent tissues. Breast cancer patients provided tissue from their axillary draining lymph nodes. TCRdb fed the multiplex PCR reads into MiXCR, producing one record per CDR3 protein. The profile shows approximately 250,000 distinct CDR3 sequences, less than 40% of them singletons. Sequencing was done on a sample of axillary lymph node tissue. All receptors derive from a female donor with breast cancer. Some clones in this sample may be carry-over from other donors' samples.

In this sample, this clonotype turned up many times. The chain uses TRBV12-3 or TRBV12-4 and TRBJ1-5; D is unclear. This CDR3 region has 15 residues. The ends were cut back, 4 bases at V and 2 bases at J, with 12 bases in the middle. The CDR3 reads CASSSGSWGNQPQHF. The CDR3 DNA reads as TGTGCCAGCAGTTCGGGCTCTTGGGGCAATCAGCCCCAGCATTTT.

At least ten counts were recorded for this clonotype. V is TRBV20-1 and J is TRBJ1-3; TRBD1 is a possible D gene (5 bases). The CDR3 is made up of 13 amino acids. The V and J ends lost 5 bases and 2 bases respectively, with 10 bases between them. Germline V lookup: CDR1 DFQATT, CDR2 SNEGSKA (reference sequence). The CDR3 here is CSAPRAPGNTIYF. The CDR3 DNA is TGCAGTGCTCCCAGGGCCCCTGGAAACACCATATATTTT.

This clonotype occurred many times. DNA of the CDR3: TGTGCCAGCAGCCCGGGACTAGCGGAAACCTACGAGCAGTACTTC. It is translated as CASSPGLAETYEQYF. The J gene is TRBJ2-7, the V gene TRBV5-6, with 11 nucleotides matching TRBD2. Germline CDR1 and CDR2: SGHDT and YYEEEE. CDR3 length: 15 residues. Trimming removed 4 bases from V and 2 bases from J; junction bases left unmatched: 5.

This clonotype was counted a few times. The gene calls are TRBV29-1 and TRBJ1-1; tentative D call: TRBD1 (5 bases). The germline V and J ends were trimmed by 4 bases and 1 base, with 10 bases remaining between them. CDR3 length: 13 residues. CDR1 SQVTM and CDR2 ANQGSEA come from the germline V gene. CDR3 sequence (DNA): TGCAGCGTTGTTGGGGGATCGAACACTGAAGCTTTCTTT. Amino acids: CSVVGGSNTEAFF.

This clonotype was seen repeatedly, ten times or more. V usage is TRBV5-8 and J usage is TRBJ2-2; D unclear. This CDR3 is built from 15 residues. The V end was cut by 4 bases, the J end by 5 bases, with 15 bases between. Germline values: CDR1 SGHTS, CDR2 YDEGEE. CDR3: CASSLMNDRTGELFF. The CDR3 nucleotides read TGTGCCAGCAGCCTGATGAACGACCGAACCGGGGAGCTGTTTTTT.

The V and J genes are TRBV29-1 and TRBJ2-2; D is unclear. V was shortened by 2 bases and J by 6 bases, with 1 base between the two germline ends. Germline V gene data show CDR1 as SQVTM and CDR2 as ANQGSEA. The CDR3 covers 10 residues. CDR3 bases: TGCAGCGTTGAATCCGGGGAGCTGTTTTTT. The encoded protein is CSVESGELFF.

This sequence joins TRBV6-2 or TRBV6-3 and TRBJ2-5; 9 bases align to TRBD1. Germline CDR1 reads MNHEY; CDR2 reads SVGEGT. The CDR3 consists of 16 residues. The J segment lost 5 bases and the V segment lost 2 bases, leaving 9 bases of the junction unmatched. As DNA, the CDR3 is TGTGCCAGCAGTTACAGGACAGGGGACCATAGGGAGACCCAGTACTTC. Protein product: CASSYRTGDHRETQYF.

This clonotype came up many times. The chain has TRBV7-9 and TRBJ1-2; 7 bases are shared with TRBD1. CDR3 size: 16 residues. Germline V gene lookup returns CDR1 SEHNR and CDR2 FQNEAQ (reference sequence). Trimming cost V 1 base and J 4 bases; bases outside gene matches: 9. In DNA form, the CDR3 reads TGTGCCAGCAGCTTAGAGGACAGGCCAGGGGGCTATGGCTACACCTTC. Its protein product is CASSLEDRPGGYGYTF.

The CDR3 here is CSARVGVGANVLTF. The CDR3 DNA reads TGCAGTGCTAGGGTGGGGGTAGGGGCCAACGTCCTGACTTTC. V is TRBV20-1 and J is TRBJ2-6, with D possibly being TRBD1 or TRBD2 (5 bases each). In germline, CDR1 is DFQATT, CDR2 SNEGSKA (reference sequence). The V end lost 3 bases, the J end lost 4 bases, and 10 bases lay between the germline ends. This CDR3 region has 14 residues.

There are many counts of this clonotype. The chain carries TRBV3-1 and TRBJ2-7, with 9 bases matching TRBD1. V was pared by 0 bases and J by 7 bases, with 4 bases of the junction left unmatched. Germline CDR1 and CDR2: LGHDT and YNNKEL (reference sequence). The CDR3 runs to 14 residues. The CDR3 here is CASSQDYRGLEQYF. In DNA form, the CDR3 reads TGTGCCAGCAGCCAAGACTACAGGGGGCTTGAGCAGTACTTC.

This clonotype has a count of ten or more. V gene TRBV30 combines with J gene TRBJ1-5; TRBD1 is a possible D gene (6 bases). This CDR3 spans 17 amino acids. Per germline, CDR1 GTSNPN and CDR2 SVGIG (reference sequence). Between the trimmed V and J ends, which lost 0 bases and 3 bases, there was a span of 18 bases. The CDR3 protein is CAWSVRATGVNNQPQHF. The CDR3, as DNA: TGTGCCTGGAGTGTACGAGCGACAGGAGTTAACAATCAGCCCCAGCATTTT.

This clonotype was detected many times. The chain combines TRBV12-3 or TRBV12-4 with TRBJ1-4; 7 bases fit TRBD1. The CDR3 covers 14 residues. The V and J ends lost 7 bases and 8 bases, in that order; junction bases with no gene match: 10. The CDR3 loop is CASTVRGRNEKLFF. DNA of the CDR3: TGTGCCAGCACCGTGAGGGGGCGGAACGAAAAACTGTTTTTT.

This clonotype was observed many times. The chain is built from TRBV20-1 and TRBJ1-5, with a weak D call TRBD1 (5 bases). The CDR3 extends over 14 amino acids. The V gene's germline CDR1 is DFQATT and CDR2 SNEGSKA (reference sequence). The germline V and J ends were trimmed by 4 bases and 7 bases, with 17 bases remaining between them. CDR3 loop: CSAKPLGTGQPQHF. As DNA, the CDR3 is TGCAGTGCTAAACCCCTGGGGACGGGGCAGCCCCAGCATTTT.

Many counts were recorded for this clonotype. The chain is built from TRBV2 and TRBJ1-5; unclear D gene. This CDR3 contains 15 residues. V was cut by 3 bases and J by 2 bases, with 11 bases left in between. Per the germline V gene, CDR1 is SNHLY and CDR2 is FYNNEI. The CDR3 spells CASSEKQQGNQPQHF. The DNA of the CDR3 is TGTGCCAGCAGTGAGAAACAGCAGGGCAATCAGCCCCAGCATTTT.

This clonotype was detected ten times or more. J is TRBJ1-4 and V is TRBV2; 9 bases are a match to TRBD1. V dropped 10 bases and J dropped 8; count of bases not matched to a gene: 11. The CDR3 covers 14 residues. CDR1 is SNHLY, CDR2 FYNNEI, per germline. CDR3 in DNA: TGTGCCACACAAACCGGGACAGGGCGGGAAAAACTGTTTTTT. It translates to CATQTGTGREKLFF.

This clonotype was recorded many times. The chain couples TRBV19 to TRBJ2-7, with 8 nucleotides matching TRBD1. The CDR3 length is 15 residues. From germline, CDR1 is LNHDA and CDR2 SQIVND (reference sequence). The V gene end was trimmed by 1 base and the J gene end by 5 bases; junction bases not matched to a gene: 7. The CDR3, as DNA: TGTGCCAGTAGTATAGCCGGACAGGGTCCCAACGAGCAGTACTTC. Translated, it gives CASSIAGQGPNEQYF.

The gene calls are TRBV24-1 and TRBJ1-5; TRBD1 matches at 8 bases. Looked up from germline, CDR1 is KGHDR and CDR2 is SFDVKD. The junction had 8 bases not matched to a gene; V was cut back by 5 bases and J by 9 bases. The CDR3 covers 14 residues. CDR3 nucleotides: TGTGCCACCAGTGGACCAGGGGGCTCTCGGCCCCAGCATTTT. It encodes CATSGPGGSRPQHF.

This clonotype was seen at least ten times. The chain recombines TRBV2 with TRBJ1-2; no reliable D call. The CDR3 is 12 amino acids. Trimming took 2 bases from V and 5 from J, leaving 6 bases between them. Germline V lookup: CDR1 SNHLY, CDR2 FYNNEI. CDR3 in DNA: TGTGCCAGCAGTGAACAGACTTATGGCTACACCTTC. As protein: CASSEQTYGYTF.

On this clonotype: Given a much more abundant clone one base away, this may be a read error. J is TRBJ2-2 and V is TRBV9; 10 bases match TRBD1. CDR3 length: 15 residues. Germline-derived CDR1 and CDR2 are SGDLS and YYNGEE. The CDR3 coding sequence is TGTGCCAGCAGCGTAGGGACAGGGGGAATCGGGGAGCCGTTTTTT. Protein: CASSVGTGGIGEPFF.

The V gene is TRBV11-2, the J gene TRBJ2-3, with TRBD2 identical over 8 bases. Germline V gene data show CDR1 as SGHAT and CDR2 as FQNNGV. This CDR3 is built from 17 residues. The V gene end was trimmed by 1 base and the J gene end by 3 bases; junction bases not matched to a gene: 9. This CDR3 reads CASSLGPTSDLTDTQYF. Here the CDR3 DNA reads TGTGCCAGCAGCTTAGGCCCGACTAGCGATCTTACAGATACGCAGTATTTT.

Only a few counts were recorded for this clonotype. The chain joins TRBV3-1 to TRBJ1-6; D not resolved. V lost 2 bases to trimming and J lost 0 bases, with 8 bases between them. Germline V lookup: CDR1 LGHDT, CDR2 YNNKEL (reference sequence). The length of the CDR3 is 16 residues. The CDR3 loop is CASSQNLGSYNSPLHF. CDR3 nucleotides: TGTGCCAGCAGCCAAAACCTCGGCTCCTATAATTCACCCCTCCACTTT. The whole variable domain, filled in from reference TRBV3-1 and TRBJ1-6, reads DTAVSQTPKYLVTQMGNDKSIKCEQNLGHDTMYWYKQDSKKFLKIMFSYNNKELIINETVPNRFSPKSPDKAHLNLHINSLELGDSAVYFCASSQNLGSYNSPLHFGNGTRLTVT.

This clonotype has ten or more counts. The rearrangement links TRBV28 to TRBJ1-6; maybe TRBD1 (6 bases). Trimming removed 5 bases at V and 4 bases at J, with 15 bases between. The germline V gene has CDR1 MDHEN and CDR2 SYDVKM. This CDR3 region has 16 residues. CDR3 nucleotide sequence: TGTGCCAGCAGTCCCGCCACAGGGATGTATAATTCACCCCTCCACTTT. This codes for CASSPATGMYNSPLHF.

This clonotype appeared many times. The chain couples TRBV24-1 to TRBJ2-1; no clear D. Trimming removed 3 bases at V and 8 bases at J, with 10 bases between. Germline CDR1 reads KGHDR; CDR2 reads SFDVKD. This CDR3 region has 13 residues. CDR3 region: CATSDPILDEQFF. The CDR3 DNA reads TGTGCCACCAGTGATCCAATATTGGATGAGCAGTTCTTC.

This clonotype showed up many times. This chain links TRBV4-2 with TRBJ2-3, with 10 bases fitting TRBD2. The CDR3 is made up of 17 amino acids. The J segment lost 2 bases and the V segment lost 4 bases, leaving 9 bases of the junction unmatched. The germline V gene encodes CDR1 LGHNA and CDR2 YNFKEQ. The CDR3 spells CASSPDGLAEYTDTQYF. In DNA, the CDR3 is TGTGCCAGCAGCCCAGACGGACTAGCGGAATACACAGATACGCAGTATTTT.